Listed below are T cell receptor beta chains from one sample, sequenced in a study of shared clonotypes between healthy human individuals. Assay used: immunoSEQ multiplex PCR; TCRdb lists only in-frame clones, some missing. Of approximately 1.4 million clones in the sample, 95% to 99% were seen once. Specimen: naive CD4+ T cells sorted from blood. These receptors originate from a man aged 25-40 years in good health. Each CDR3 is given with its conserved first and last residue. D genes are given only for firm matches.

TRBJ2-1 TRBV4-3 - TGCGCCAGCAGGGGAGTTAACAATGAGCAGTTCTTC CASRGVNNEQFF
TRBJ2-1 TRBV7-9 - TGTGCCAGCAGCCAATACATCTACAATGAGCAGTTCTTC CASSQYIYNEQFF
TRBJ2-3 TRBV6-1 - TGTGCCAGCAGTGAAGTATTCCAAGGCACAGATACGCAGTATTTT CASSEVFQGTDTQYF
TRBJ2-3 TRBV15 TRBD2 TGTGCCACCAGCAGAGATCCGGCGGGGGGAAGCACAGATACGCAGTATTTT CATSRDPAGGSTDTQYF
TRBJ1-4 TRBV5-1 - TGCGCCAGCAGCTTGGGTGACAGGAGTGAAAAACTGTTTTTT CASSLGDRSEKLFF
TRBJ2-5 TRBV11-1 TRBD2 TGTGCCAGCAGCTCAGCCGGACTAGCGGGATCGGTTATGGAGACCCAGTACTTC CASSSAGLAGSVMETQYF
TRBJ1-5 TRBV10-3 TRBD1 TGTGCCATCAGTGATAAGGGACAGGGTCTGGCTCAGCCCCAGCATTTT CAISDKGQGLAQPQHF
TRBJ2-1 TRBV9 TRBD2 TGTGCCAGCAGCCCAGCGGGAGGGTACAATGAGCAGTTCTTC CASSPAGGYNEQFF
TRBJ1-2 TRBV11-2 TRBD1 TGTGCCAGCAGCCCCGGACAGGGGGTAAGGAGTGGCTACACCTTC CASSPGQGVRSGYTF
TRBJ2-7 TRBV6-1 - TGTGCCAGCAGTCCTCGACAGGAGTCCTACGAGCAGTACTTC CASSPRQESYEQYF